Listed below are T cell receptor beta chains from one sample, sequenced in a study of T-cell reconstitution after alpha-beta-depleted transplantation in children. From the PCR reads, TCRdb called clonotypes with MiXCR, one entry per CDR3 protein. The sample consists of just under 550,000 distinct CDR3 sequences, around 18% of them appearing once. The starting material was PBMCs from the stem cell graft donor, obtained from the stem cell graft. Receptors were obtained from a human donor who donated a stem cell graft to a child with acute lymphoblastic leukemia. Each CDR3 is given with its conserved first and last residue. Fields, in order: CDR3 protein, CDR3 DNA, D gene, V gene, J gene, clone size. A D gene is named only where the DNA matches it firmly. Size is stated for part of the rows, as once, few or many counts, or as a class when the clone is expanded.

CDR3 protein: CAWGKDRIQETQYF
CDR3 DNA: TGTGCCTGGGGTAAAGACAGAATCCAAGAGACCCAGTACTTC
D gene: NA
V gene: TRBV30
J gene: TRBJ2-5
clone size: NA

CDR3 protein: CASRNDWNTGELFF
CDR3 DNA: TGCGCCAGCAGGAACGACTGGAACACCGGGGAGCTGTTTTTT
D gene: NA
V gene: TRBV5-1
J gene: TRBJ2-2
clone size: NA

CDR3 protein: CSVEVAGAGNTEAFF
CDR3 DNA: TGCAGCGTTGAGGTAGCGGGGGCTGGGAACACTGAAGCTTTCTTT
D gene: NA
V gene: TRBV29-1
J gene: TRBJ1-1
clone size: few

CDR3 protein: CASSLNIGMRTEAFF
CDR3 DNA: TGTGCCAGCAGCTTAAATATAGGGATGCGCACTGAAGCTTTCTTT
D gene: NA
V gene: TRBV7-9
J gene: TRBJ1-1
clone size: few

CDR3 protein: CASSVQGAQPQHF
CDR3 DNA: TGTGCCAGCAGTGTACAGGGGGCCCAGCCCCAGCATTTT
D gene: TRBD1
V gene: TRBV2
J gene: TRBJ1-5
clone size: few

CDR3 protein: CASSPDWSSYEQYF
CDR3 DNA: TGTGCCAGCAGTCCGGACTGGAGCTCCTACGAGCAGTACTTC
D gene: NA
V gene: TRBV6-5
J gene: TRBJ2-7
clone size: NA

CDR3 protein: CASSRASAYQETQYF
CDR3 DNA: TGCGCCAGCAGTCGGGCTAGCGCGTACCAAGAGACCCAGTACTTC
D gene: NA
V gene: TRBV5-1
J gene: TRBJ2-5
clone size: NA

CDR3 protein: CSAASGSLREQYF
CDR3 DNA: TGCAGTGCGGCTAGCGGGAGTCTAAGAGAGCAGTACTTC
D gene: TRBD2
V gene: TRBV20-1
J gene: TRBJ2-7
clone size: few

CDR3 protein: CASSFDPWGGNYEQYF
CDR3 DNA: TGTGCCAGCAGTTTTGATCCCTGGGGGGGAAACTACGAGCAGTACTTC
D gene: TRBD2
V gene: TRBV12-3/TRBV12-4
J gene: TRBJ2-7
clone size: few

CDR3 protein: CASSLYSGTKNIQYF
CDR3 DNA: TGTGCCAGCAGCTTATACAGCGGGACCAAAAACATTCAGTACTTC
D gene: TRBD2
V gene: TRBV7-9
J gene: TRBJ2-4
clone size: few

CDR3 protein: CSVRPPGRLTEAFF
CDR3 DNA: TGCAGCGTTAGGCCCCCGGGCAGGCTTACTGAAGCTTTCTTT
D gene: NA
V gene: TRBV29-1
J gene: TRBJ1-1
clone size: NA

CDR3 protein: CASSLGQGRANYGYTF
CDR3 DNA: TGCGCCAGCAGCTTGGGACAGGGTCGAGCTAACTATGGCTACACCTTC
D gene: TRBD1
V gene: TRBV5-1
J gene: TRBJ1-2
clone size: NA